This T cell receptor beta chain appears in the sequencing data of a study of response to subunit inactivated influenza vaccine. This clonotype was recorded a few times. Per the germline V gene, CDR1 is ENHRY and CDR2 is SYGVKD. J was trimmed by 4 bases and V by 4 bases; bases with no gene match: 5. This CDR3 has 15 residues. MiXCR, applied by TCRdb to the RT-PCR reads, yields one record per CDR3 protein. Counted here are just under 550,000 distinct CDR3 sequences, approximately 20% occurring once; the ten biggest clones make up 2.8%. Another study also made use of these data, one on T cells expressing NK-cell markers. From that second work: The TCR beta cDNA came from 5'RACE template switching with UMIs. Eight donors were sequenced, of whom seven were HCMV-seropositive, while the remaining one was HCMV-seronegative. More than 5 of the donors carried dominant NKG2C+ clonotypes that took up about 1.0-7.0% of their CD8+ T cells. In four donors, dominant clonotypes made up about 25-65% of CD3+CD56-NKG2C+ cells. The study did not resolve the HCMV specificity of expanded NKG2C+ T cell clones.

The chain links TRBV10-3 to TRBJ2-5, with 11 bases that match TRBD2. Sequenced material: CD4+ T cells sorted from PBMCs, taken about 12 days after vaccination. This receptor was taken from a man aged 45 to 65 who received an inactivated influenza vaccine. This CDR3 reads CAISGQLAGGETQYF. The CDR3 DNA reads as TGTGCCATCAGTGGGCAGCTAGCGGGGGGAGAGACCCAGTACTTC.